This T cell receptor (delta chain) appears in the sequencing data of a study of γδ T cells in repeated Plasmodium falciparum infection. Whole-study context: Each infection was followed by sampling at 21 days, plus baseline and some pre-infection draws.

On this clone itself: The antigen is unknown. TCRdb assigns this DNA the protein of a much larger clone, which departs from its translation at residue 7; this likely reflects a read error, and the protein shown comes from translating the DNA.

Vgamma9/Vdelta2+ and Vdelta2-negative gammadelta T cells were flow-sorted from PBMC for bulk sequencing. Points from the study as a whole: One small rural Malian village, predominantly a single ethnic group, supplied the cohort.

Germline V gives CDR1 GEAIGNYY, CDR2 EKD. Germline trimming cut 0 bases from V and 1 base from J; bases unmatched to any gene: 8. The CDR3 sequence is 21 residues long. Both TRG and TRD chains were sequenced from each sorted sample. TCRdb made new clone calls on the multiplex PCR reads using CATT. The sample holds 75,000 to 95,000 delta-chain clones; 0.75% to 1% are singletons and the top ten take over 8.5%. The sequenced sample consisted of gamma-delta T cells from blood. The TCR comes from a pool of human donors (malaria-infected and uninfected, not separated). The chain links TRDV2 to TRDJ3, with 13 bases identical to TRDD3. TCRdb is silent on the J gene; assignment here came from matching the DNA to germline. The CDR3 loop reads CACDTLSTGGYASWDTRQMFF. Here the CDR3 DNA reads TGTGCCTGTGACACCTTGTCTACTGGGGGATACGCGTCCTGGGACACCCGACAGATGTTTTTC.